Each of the 2 T cell receptor beta chains below was sequenced from the same sample in a study of control samples from healthy donors and cancer patients. Only in-frame clones appear in the TCRdb table, and some are missing; sequencing was by immunoSEQ multiplex PCR. The sample contains some 150,000 clones, 75% to 95% of which appear only once. Input material: blood. The origin of the receptors is a man aged 30 to 39 in good health.

The chain joins TRBV3-1 (or the pseudogene TRBV3-2) to TRBJ2-7, with no clear D. V was clipped by 1 base and J by 4 bases, with 2 bases between them. This CDR3 is built from 11 residues. Germline values: CDR1 LGHDT, CDR2 YNNKEL (reference sequence). The CDR3 DNA reads TGTGCCAGCAGCCAAGGGTACGAGCAGTACTTC. Its translation: CASSQGYEQYF.

Note on this clone: A read error may produce the germline difference seen at one junction end. This chain joins TRBV7-8 and TRBJ2-7, with a tentative D call TRBD1 (6 bases). Germline V gives CDR1 SGHVS, CDR2 FQNEAQ. The CDR3 covers 16 residues. The DNA for the CDR3 is TGTGTCAGCAGCCCGTTACAGGGCCCCTGGTCCTACGAGCAGTACTTC. Translated: CVSSPLQGPWSYEQYF. Using reference TRBV7-8 and TRBJ2-7 for the parts outside the CDR3, the full variable domain is GAGVSQSPRYKVAKRGQDVALRCDPISGHVSLFWYQQALGQGPEFLTYFQNEAQLDKSGLPSDRFFAERPEGSVSTLKIQRTQQEDSAVYLCVSSPLQGPWSYEQYFGPGTRLTVT.